This T cell receptor (beta chain) was sequenced during a study of CD8 T cells in ankylosing spondylitis. Study-wide points: Earlier studies detected some motif variants in reactive arthritis synovial fluid and blood. The study identified a TCR beta motif of fewer than 10 highly homologous variants that appeared characteristic of ankylosing spondylitis blood.

In TCRdb, the 5' RACE reads were re-called with MiXCR into one record per CDR3 protein. The table includes approximately 350,000 distinct CDR3 sequences, 20% detected once. This clonotype was detected a few times. What it binds is unknown. V lost 1 base and J lost 3, with 15 bases in between. The CDR3 is made up of 16 amino acids. Germline CDR1 is LNHNV and CDR2 is YYDKDF (reference sequence). The clonotype comes from a male donor with ankylosing spondylitis or in good health (not recorded which). Specimen: blood, either unsorted or a sorted T cell fraction (not recorded which). This chain connects TRBV15 to TRBJ2-5; D unresolved. CDR3 loop: CATSRGLASAKETQYF. DNA of the CDR3: TGTGCCACCAGCAGAGGGTTGGCGTCGGCCAAAGAGACCCAGTACTTC.